This TCR beta chain was captured in a study of T cells after yellow fever vaccination. Study-wide context: Low-cell-number fractions were prepared with SMART-Seq v4 Ultra Low Input.

In regard to this clonotype: Its antigen is currently unknown.

Whole-study results and caveats: One caveat is that FACS-sorted repertoires could contain abundant clonotypes contaminating from the bulk population. Most clones from primary vaccination were detected again post-booster (around 95% CD4, around 88% CD8). Researchers report a weaker secondary response that nonetheless peaked faster, day 5 versus 15.

TCRdb re-derived calls from the 5' RACE reads in MiXCR, one entry per CDR3 protein. Altogether fewer than 650,000 distinct CDR3 sequences are present, roughly 22% being singletons, with the ten largest covering around 17%. The V and J ends lost 2 bases and 8 bases, in that order; junction bases with no gene match: 9. Germline assignment: CDR1 DFQATT and CDR2 SNEGSKA (reference sequence). The CDR3 has 15 residues. The chain is built from TRBV20-1 and TRBJ2-1; 10 positions match TRBD2. This TCR derives from a man aged 18-30 years who received the YFV17D yellow fever vaccine. This specimen consisted of PBMCs, obtained approximately 22 days after the first yellow fever vaccination. The CDR3 is CSARSGTSAADEQFF. The CDR3 nucleotides read TGCAGTGCTAGATCTGGGACTAGCGCGGCGGATGAGCAGTTCTTC.